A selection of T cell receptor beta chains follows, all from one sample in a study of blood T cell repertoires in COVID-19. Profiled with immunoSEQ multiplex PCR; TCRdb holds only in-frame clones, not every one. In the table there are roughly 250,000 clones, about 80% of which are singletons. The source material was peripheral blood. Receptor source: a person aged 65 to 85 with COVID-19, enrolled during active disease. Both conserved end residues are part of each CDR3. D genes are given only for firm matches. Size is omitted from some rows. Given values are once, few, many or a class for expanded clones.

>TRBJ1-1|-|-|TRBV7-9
CASSFQSGSTEAFF
TGTGCCAGCAGCTTCCAATCGGGGAGCACTGAAGCTTTCTTT
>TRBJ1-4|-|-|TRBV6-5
CASRHDSNEKLFF
TGTGCCAGCAGGCATGACTCTAATGAAAAACTGTTTTTT
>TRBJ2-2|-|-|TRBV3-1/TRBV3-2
CASSQEETLNTGELFF
TGTGCCAGCAGCCAAGAGGAGACTTTGAACACCGGGGAGCTGTTTTTT
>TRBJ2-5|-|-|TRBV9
CASILEPQYF
TGTGCCAGCATACTCGAGCCCCAGTACTTC
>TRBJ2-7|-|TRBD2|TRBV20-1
CSARVGLAGYF
TGCAGTGCTAGAGTAGGTCTAGCGGGCTACTTC
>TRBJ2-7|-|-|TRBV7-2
CASKKQVSYEQYF
TGTGCCAGCAAAAAACAAGTATCCTACGAGCAGTACTTC
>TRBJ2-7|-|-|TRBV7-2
CASSSGLSTYEQYF
TGTGCCAGCAGCTCAGGACTATCTACCTACGAGCAGTACTTC
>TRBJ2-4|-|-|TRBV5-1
CASTGFEAKNIQYF
TGCGCCAGCACCGGTTTTGAGGCCAAAAACATTCAGTACTTC
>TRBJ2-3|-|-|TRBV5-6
CASRLSPGDTQYF
TGTGCCAGCAGACTGTCCCCCGGGGATACGCAGTATTTT
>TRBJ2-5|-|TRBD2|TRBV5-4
CASSLGLAGGPQETQYF
TGTGCCAGCAGCTTGGGACTAGCGGGAGGGCCTCAAGAGACCCAGTACTTC
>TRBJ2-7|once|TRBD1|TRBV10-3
CAISAGQGAEGYEQYF
TGTGCCATCAGTGCGGGACAGGGGGCCGAGGGATACGAGCAGTACTTC
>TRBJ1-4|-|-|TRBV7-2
CASSLGTGATNEKLFF
TGTGCCAGCAGCTTAGGTACGGGAGCAACTAATGAAAAACTGTTTTTT
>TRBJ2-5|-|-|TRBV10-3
CAIASGTAKETQYF
TGTGCCATCGCTTCCGGGACTGCGAAAGAGACCCAGTACTTC
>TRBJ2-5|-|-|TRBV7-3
CASSLATQETQYF
TGTGCCAGCAGCTTAGCCACTCAAGAGACCCAGTACTTC
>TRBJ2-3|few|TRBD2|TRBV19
CASRPGTSGRVDTQYF
TGTGCCAGTAGACCCGGGACTAGCGGGAGGGTCGATACGCAGTATTTT
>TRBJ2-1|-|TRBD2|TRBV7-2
CASSLLRGGSYNEQFF
TGTGCCAGCAGCTTATTGCGGGGGGGATCCTACAATGAGCAGTTCTTC
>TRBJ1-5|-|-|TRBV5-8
CASSHRDYNQPQHF
TGTGCCAGCAGCCACCGGGACTACAATCAGCCCCAGCATTTT
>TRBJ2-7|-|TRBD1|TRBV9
CASSEGFGQGLYEQYF
TGTGCCAGCAGCGAAGGATTTGGACAGGGTCTCTACGAGCAGTACTTC
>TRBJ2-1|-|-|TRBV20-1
CSASATTNGRLYNEQFF
TGCAGTGCTAGTGCGACAACGAACGGGAGACTCTACAATGAGCAGTTCTTC
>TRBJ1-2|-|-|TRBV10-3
CAISESTGDGYTF
TGTGCCATCAGTGAGTCAACAGGTGATGGCTACACCTTC
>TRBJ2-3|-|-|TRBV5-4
CASSLGWQSTDTQYF
TGTGCCAGCAGCTTGGGATGGCAGAGCACAGATACGCAGTATTTT
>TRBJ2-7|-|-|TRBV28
CASTTPRVPYEQYF
TGTGCCAGCACCACCCCCAGGGTACCCTACGAGCAGTACTTC
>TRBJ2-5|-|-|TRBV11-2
CASSLDWMDSSIQYF
TGTGCCAGCAGCTTAGATTGGATGGACTCCTCTATCCAGTACTTC
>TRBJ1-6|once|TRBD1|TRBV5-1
CASSSGTGLSPLHF
TGCGCCAGCAGCTCCGGGACAGGCCTCTCACCCCTCCACTTT
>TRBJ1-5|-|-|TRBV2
CASSEGGFRDNQPQHF
TGTGCCAGCAGCGAAGGAGGATTCAGGGACAATCAGCCCCAGCATTTT
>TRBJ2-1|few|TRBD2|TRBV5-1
CASSFSGTYNEQFF
TGCGCCAGCAGCTTTAGCGGGACTTACAATGAGCAGTTCTTC
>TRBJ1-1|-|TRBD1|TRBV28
CASSFKTGTLYTEAFF
TGTGCCAGCAGTTTCAAGACAGGGACTCTGTACACTGAAGCTTTCTTT